The subject of this entry is one T cell receptor (beta chain). Its antigen remains unknown. The sample is drawn from a study of STAT3 mutations in large granular lymphocyte leukemia. Findings and limits, study-wide: At least one immunodominant TCR beta clonotype appeared in every T-cell large granular lymphocyte leukemia patient. Suggested: STAT3 mutation was not the ancestral event for these clonal expansions.

Average productive template count per sample was about 44,000. TCRdb's copy holds only in-frame clones and misses some; the assay was immunoSEQ multiplex PCR. The sample includes some 30,000 clones, approximately 83% of them seen just once. CDR1 GTSNPN and CDR2 SVGIG come from the germline V gene (reference sequence). The CDR3 sequence is 13 residues long. V was cut by 5 bases and J by 3 bases, with 13 bases left in between. Input material: peripheral blood mononuclear cells. V gene TRBV30 combines with J gene TRBJ2-5, with D perhaps TRBD2 (5 bases). The receptor was isolated from a man aged 55 to 69 with T-cell large granular lymphocyte leukemia. Some clones in this sample may be carry-over from other donors' samples. The CDR3 spells CAWEGAVKETQYF. The DNA of the CDR3 is TGTGCCTGGGAAGGAGCGGTTAAAGAGACCCAGTACTTC. The variable domain in full, completed from reference TRBV30 and TRBJ2-5, reads SQTIHQWPATLVQPVGSPLSLECTVEGTSNPNLYWYRQAAGRGLQLLFYSVGIGQISSEVPQNLSASRPQDRQFILSSKKLLLSDSGFYLCAWEGAVKETQYFGPGTRLLVL.